Below, 22 T cell receptor beta chains from the same sample are listed, as sequenced in a study of T cells in Graves' hyperthyroidism and ophthalmopathy. Amplification targeted TCR beta CDR3 regions from RNA transcripts. TCR CDR3 underwent first-round RT-PCR with the HTBI primer set. TCRdb fed the multiplex PCR reads into MiXCR, producing one record per CDR3 protein. The table lists roughly 700,000 distinct CDR3 sequences, around 40% of them singletons, with around 30% in the top ten. The sample taken for sequencing was blood. Receptors were obtained from a woman aged 40 to 50 with Graves' hyperthyroidism.

The CDR3 DNA reads as TGCGCCAGCAGCCCTACAGGATGGGCGAACACCGGGGAGCTGTTTTTT. It codes for CASSPTGWANTGELFF. The rearrangement uses TRBV5-1 and TRBJ2-2; tentative D call: TRBD1 (5 bases). The ends were cut back, 4 bases at V and 0 bases at J, with 13 bases in the middle. The CDR3 loop spans 16 amino acids. Germline V gene data show CDR1 as SGHRS and CDR2 as YFSETQ.

The chain has TRBV11-2 and TRBJ2-6; 11 nucleotides align to TRBD2. Germline CDR1 is SGHAT and CDR2 is FQNNGV. The V gene end was trimmed by 6 bases and the J gene end by 0 bases; junction bases not matched to a gene: 7. The CDR3 has 18 residues. The CDR3 nucleotides read TGTGCCAGCAGGCCCATAGCGGGAGGGCCCTCTGGGGCCAACGTCCTGACTTTC. Translated: CASRPIAGGPSGANVLTF.

The chain is built from TRBV7-8 and TRBJ1-1; D possibly corresponds to TRBD1 (5 bases). The CDR3 is 17 amino acids. The V gene's germline CDR1 is SGHVS and CDR2 FQNEAQ. Trimming took off 5 bases at V and 1 base at J, with 20 bases between the two ends. The CDR3 sequence is CASSQGSGGSTNTEAFF. CDR3 DNA: TGTGCCAGCAGCCAAGGATCTGGGGGGTCCACGAACACTGAAGCTTTCTTT.

About this clonotype itself: Its ends do not fully match the called genes, so a read error is possible. V gene TRBV6-5 combines with J gene TRBJ2-7; D call uncertain. The DNA end favors TRBJ2-1, so the J call may be wrong. The CDR3 loop spans 12 amino acids. Germline lookup yields CDR1 MNHEY and CDR2 SVGAGI. The CDR3 sequence: CASVRARHEQFF. Written as DNA, the CDR3 is TGCGCCAGCGTCCGGGCGAGGCATGAGCAGTTCTTC.

This clonotype has just a few counts. The chain employs TRBV7-2 and TRBJ1-2; 8 positions match TRBD1. Per the germline V gene, CDR1 is SGHTA and CDR2 is FQGNSA. This CDR3 is 16 amino acids long. Trimming cost V 5 bases and J 5 bases; bases outside gene matches: 13. In DNA form, the CDR3 reads TGTGCCAGCAGCCCCGGGACAGGACCCCATCCATATGGCTACACCTTC. It specifies CASSPGTGPHPYGYTF. Full variable domain (outside the CDR3, taken from reference TRBV7-2 and TRBJ1-2): GAGVSQSPSNKVTEKGKDVELRCDPISGHTALYWYRQSLGQGLEFLIYFQGNSAPDKSGLPSDRFSAERTGGSVSTLTIQRTQQEDSAVYLCASSPGTGPHPYGYTFGSGTRLTVV.

This clonotype was detected many times. The CDR3 protein is CASSYMEPRGVNEKLFF. The CDR3 DNA follows: TGCGCCAGCAGTTACATGGAACCCAGGGGCGTTAATGAAAAACTGTTTTTT. The rearrangement links TRBV10-1 to TRBJ1-4; the D gene is possibly TRBD1 (6 bases). CDR3 length equals 17 residues. Germline V lookup: CDR1 WNHNN, CDR2 SYGVQD (reference sequence). Deletions cut 5 bases from V and 4 bases from J, with 20 bases between.

V is TRBV29-1 and J is TRBJ1-1; TRBD1 might be the D (6 bases). The CDR3 loop spans 14 amino acids. The germline V and J ends were trimmed by 1 base and 4 bases, with 13 bases remaining between them. Per the germline V gene, CDR1 is SQVTM and CDR2 is ANQGSEA. CDR3 DNA: TGCAGCGTTGAAGGGTGGACAGACACCACTGAAGCTTTCTTT. Translation: CSVEGWTDTTEAFF.

J is TRBJ2-5 and V is TRBV10-3; TRBD2 aligns across 9 bases. V trimming: 4 bases; J trimming: 2 bases; junction bases outside the gene matches: 2. The CDR3 has 14 residues. Germline loops: CDR1 ENHRY, CDR2 SYGVKD. CDR3 coding DNA: TGTGCCATCAGTGGACTAGCGGTACAAGAGACCCAGTACTTC. Its translation is CAISGLAVQETQYF.

The chain is built from TRBV12-3 or TRBV12-4 and TRBJ1-6; D is possibly TRBD1 (6 bases). The CDR3 runs to 17 residues. The V end was cut by 4 bases, the J end by 8 bases, with 21 bases between. DNA for the CDR3: TGTGCCAGCAGTTATTCAGAAGGACAGAGGGGATATTCACCCCTCCACTTT. As protein: CASSYSEGQRGYSPLHF.

The table lists this clonotype with many counts. This CDR3 reads CASSEVTTNEKLFF. In nucleotides, the CDR3 is TGTGCCAGCAGTGAAGTTACAACTAATGAAAAACTGTTTTTT. The V gene is TRBV25-1, the J gene TRBJ1-4; D not resolved. CDR3 size: 14 residues. CDR1 MGHDK and CDR2 SYGVNS come from the germline V gene. V was pared by 2 bases and J by 0 bases, with 4 bases between.

The rearrangement uses TRBV5-1 and TRBJ2-5, with 8 bases that match TRBD1. Germline V gene lookup returns CDR1 SGHRS and CDR2 YFSETQ. J was trimmed by 5 bases and V by 0 bases; bases with no gene match: 6. This CDR3 region has 15 residues. The CDR3 loop reads CASSLGLTGDETQYF. DNA for the CDR3: TGCGCCAGCAGCTTGGGCCTGACAGGGGACGAGACCCAGTACTTC. Filled out from reference TRBV5-1 and TRBJ2-5, the complete variable domain reads KAGVTQTPRYLIKTRGQQVTLSCSPISGHRSVSWYQQTPGQGLQFLFEYFSETQRNKGNFPGRFSGRQFSNSRSEMNVSTLELGDSALYLCASSLGLTGDETQYFGPGTRLLVL.

This clonotype is a singleton in its sample. One junction end does not reproduce the germline sequence, and a read error may be involved. The chain links TRBV9 to TRBJ2-5; possible D gene TRBD2, 6 bases. The length of the CDR3 is 13 residues. The V gene's germline CDR1 is SGDLS and CDR2 YYNGEE. The CDR3 bases are TGCGCCAGCAGCCGAGGGGAGGAAGAGACCCAGTACTTC. Translated, it gives CASSRGEEETQYF.

V gene TRBV12-3 or TRBV12-4 combines with J gene TRBJ2-5; weak D call: TRBD2 (6 bases). Between the trimmed V and J ends, which lost 6 bases and 4 bases, there was a span of 15 bases. There are 14 residues in the CDR3. The CDR3 reads CASRLDLAPETQYF. The CDR3 nucleotides read TGTGCCAGCAGGCTCGACCTAGCGCCAGAGACCCAGTACTTC.

This chain connects TRBV4-1 to TRBJ2-2; 10 bases map to TRBD2. CDR1 and CDR2 (germline): MGHRA, YSYEKL. CDR3 length equals 18 residues. Trimming at V came to 4 bases and at J to 7 bases, leaving 15 bases not matched to a gene. CDR3 sequence: CASSPRGAGGPSGGELFF. CDR3 sequence (DNA): TGCGCCAGCAGCCCCCGGGGAGCGGGAGGGCCTAGCGGCGGGGAGCTGTTTTTT.

The CDR3: CSRGGTITEAFF. The CDR3 DNA reads TGCAGCCGAGGGGGGACAATCACTGAAGCTTTCTTT. The V call is TRBV29-1, the J call TRBJ1-1; perhaps TRBD1 as D (6 bases). The length of the CDR3 is 12 residues. Trimming took off 8 bases at V and 4 bases at J, with 14 bases between the two ends. Per germline, CDR1 SQVTM and CDR2 ANQGSEA.

The chain recombines TRBV4-3 with TRBJ2-5, with TRBD1 matching 7 bases. Germline V gene sequence: CDR1 LGHNA, CDR2 YSLEER. The CDR3 has 15 residues. With 1 base clipped from V and 5 bases from J, the junction kept 7 bases outside the gene matches. The CDR3 DNA follows: TGCGCCAGCAGCCAAGTCGAGGGGGCCCCCGAGACCCAGTACTTC. Protein sequence: CASSQVEGAPETQYF.

The chain joins TRBV10-2 to TRBJ2-7; possibly TRBD1 for D (6 bases). From germline, CDR1 is WSHSY and CDR2 SAAADI. This CDR3 contains 13 residues. Trimming pared 3 bases from V and 4 bases from J, leaving 10 bases between. The CDR3 loop is CASSDLDSYEQYF. The CDR3 nucleotides read TGCGCCAGCAGTGATTTGGACAGTTACGAGCAGTACTTC.

This clonotype occurred many times. The chain combines TRBV19 with TRBJ1-2; D uncertain. Trimming removed 5 bases from V and 8 bases from J, with 15 bases in between. This CDR3 spans 13 amino acids. Germline assignment: CDR1 LNHDA and CDR2 SQIVND (reference sequence). Here the CDR3 reads CASSPHVAEGYTF. The CDR3 region has the DNA TGTGCCAGTAGTCCTCACGTTGCGGAGGGCTACACCTTC.

On this clonotype: An end of the junction differs from the germline gene, which may be a read error. The chain links TRBV19 to TRBJ2-1, with D hard to call. The CDR3 is 15 residues long. CDR1 is LNHDA and CDR2 is SQIVND in the germline V gene (reference sequence). For the CDR3, the DNA is TGTGCCAGTAGTATACAACTTAGCTCCTACAACGAGCAGTTCTTC. Encoded protein: CASSIQLSSYNEQFF.

J is TRBJ2-5 and V is TRBV7-8, with 9 bases aligning to TRBD2. Per the germline V gene, CDR1 is SGHVS and CDR2 is FQNEAQ. With V trimmed by 6 bases and J by 2 bases, 7 bases remained unmatched. CDR3 length: 15 residues. The CDR3 protein is CASSYLAGTQETQYF. The CDR3 DNA sequence: TGTGCCAGCAGTTACCTAGCGGGGACTCAAGAGACCCAGTACTTC.

The V and J genes are TRBV7-3 and TRBJ1-3; no definite D call. The V end lost 5 bases, the J end lost 8 bases, and 7 bases lay between the germline ends. Germline CDR1 reads SGHTA; CDR2 reads FQGTGA. The CDR3 extends over 11 amino acids. CDR3 residues: CASSIRDTIYF. CDR3 nucleotide sequence: TGTGCCAGCAGCATCCGGGACACCATATATTTT.

This chain joins TRBV7-9 and TRBJ2-5; TRBD2 agrees at 12 bases. From germline, CDR1 is SEHNR and CDR2 FQNEAQ (reference sequence). The CDR3 runs to 16 residues. V shed 2 bases, J shed 5 bases, and the junction held 6 bases outside the gene matches. This chain's CDR3 is CASSLHGLAGRETQYF. The CDR3 coding sequence is TGTGCCAGCAGCTTACACGGACTAGCGGGAAGGGAGACCCAGTACTTC.